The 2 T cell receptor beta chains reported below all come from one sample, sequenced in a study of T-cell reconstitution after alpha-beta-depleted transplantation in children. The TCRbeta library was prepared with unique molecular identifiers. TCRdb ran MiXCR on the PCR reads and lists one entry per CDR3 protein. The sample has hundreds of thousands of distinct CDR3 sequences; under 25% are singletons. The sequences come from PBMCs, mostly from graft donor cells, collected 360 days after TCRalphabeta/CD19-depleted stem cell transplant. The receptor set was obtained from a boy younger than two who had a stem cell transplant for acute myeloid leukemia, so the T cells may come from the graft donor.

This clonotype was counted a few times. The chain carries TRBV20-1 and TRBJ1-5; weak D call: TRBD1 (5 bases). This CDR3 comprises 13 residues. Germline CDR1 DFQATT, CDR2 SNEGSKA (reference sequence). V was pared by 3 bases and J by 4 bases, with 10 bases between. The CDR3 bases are TGCAGTGCTAGTGTGACAGAAAATCAGCCCCAGCATTTT. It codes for CSASVTENQPQHF.

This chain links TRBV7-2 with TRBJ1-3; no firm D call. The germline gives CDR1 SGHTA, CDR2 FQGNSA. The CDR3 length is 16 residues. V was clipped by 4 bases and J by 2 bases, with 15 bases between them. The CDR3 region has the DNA TGTGCCAGCAGCTACGAAGGTCAGATACCTGGAAACACCATATATTTT. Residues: CASSYEGQIPGNTIYF.